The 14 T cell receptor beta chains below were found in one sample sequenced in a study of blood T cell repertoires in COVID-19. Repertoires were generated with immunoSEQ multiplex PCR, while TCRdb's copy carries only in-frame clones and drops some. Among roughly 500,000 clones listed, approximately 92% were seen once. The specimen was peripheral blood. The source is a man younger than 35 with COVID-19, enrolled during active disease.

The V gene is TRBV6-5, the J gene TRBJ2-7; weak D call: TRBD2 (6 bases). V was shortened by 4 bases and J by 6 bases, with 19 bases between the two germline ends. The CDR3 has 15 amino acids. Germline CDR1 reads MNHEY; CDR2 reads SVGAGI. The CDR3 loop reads CASSLTGRREGEQYF. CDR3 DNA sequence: TGTGCCAGCAGTTTGACGGGGCGGAGGGAAGGCGAGCAGTACTTC.

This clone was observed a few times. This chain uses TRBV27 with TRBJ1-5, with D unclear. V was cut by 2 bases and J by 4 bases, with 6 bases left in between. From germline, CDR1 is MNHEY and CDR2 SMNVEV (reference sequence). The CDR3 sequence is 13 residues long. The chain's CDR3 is CASSLAENQPQHF. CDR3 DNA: TGTGCCAGCAGTTTAGCGGAAAATCAGCCCCAGCATTTT.

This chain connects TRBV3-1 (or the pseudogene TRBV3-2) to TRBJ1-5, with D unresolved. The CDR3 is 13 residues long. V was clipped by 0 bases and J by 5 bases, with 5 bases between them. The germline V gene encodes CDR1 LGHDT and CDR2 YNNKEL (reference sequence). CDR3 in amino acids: CASSQESDQPQHF. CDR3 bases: TGTGCCAGCAGCCAAGAATCCGATCAGCCCCAGCATTTT.

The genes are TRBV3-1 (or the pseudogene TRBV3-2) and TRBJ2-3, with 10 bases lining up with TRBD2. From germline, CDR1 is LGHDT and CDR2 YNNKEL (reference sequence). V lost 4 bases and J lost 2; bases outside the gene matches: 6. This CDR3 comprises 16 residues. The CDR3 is CASSPVAGGPTDTQYF. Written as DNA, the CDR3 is TGTGCCAGCAGCCCTGTAGCGGGAGGCCCCACAGATACGCAGTATTTT.

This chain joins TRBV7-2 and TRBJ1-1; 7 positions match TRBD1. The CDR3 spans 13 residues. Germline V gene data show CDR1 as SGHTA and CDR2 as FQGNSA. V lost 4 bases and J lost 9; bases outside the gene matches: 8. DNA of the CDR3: TGTGCCAGCAGCTCGCTGACAGGGTTGAAAGCTTTCTTT. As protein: CASSSLTGLKAFF.

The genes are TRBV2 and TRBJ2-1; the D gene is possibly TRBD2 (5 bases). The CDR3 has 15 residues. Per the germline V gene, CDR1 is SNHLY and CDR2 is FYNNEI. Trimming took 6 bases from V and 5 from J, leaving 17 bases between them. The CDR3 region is CASRRTDNRNNEQFF. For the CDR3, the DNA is TGTGCCAGCAGGAGGACTGATAATAGGAACAATGAGCAGTTCTTC.

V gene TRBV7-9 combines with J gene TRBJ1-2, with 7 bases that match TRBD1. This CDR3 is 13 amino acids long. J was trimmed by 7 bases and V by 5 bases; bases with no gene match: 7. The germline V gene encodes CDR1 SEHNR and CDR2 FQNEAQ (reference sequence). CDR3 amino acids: CASSGSTGIGYTF. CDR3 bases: TGTGCCAGCAGCGGTTCGACAGGGATTGGCTACACCTTC.

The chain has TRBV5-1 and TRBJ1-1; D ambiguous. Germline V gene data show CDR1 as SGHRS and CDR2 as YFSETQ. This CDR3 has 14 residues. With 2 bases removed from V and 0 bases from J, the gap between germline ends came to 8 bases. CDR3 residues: CASSFGEVNTEAFF. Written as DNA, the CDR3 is TGCGCCAGCAGCTTCGGGGAGGTGAACACTGAAGCTTTCTTT.

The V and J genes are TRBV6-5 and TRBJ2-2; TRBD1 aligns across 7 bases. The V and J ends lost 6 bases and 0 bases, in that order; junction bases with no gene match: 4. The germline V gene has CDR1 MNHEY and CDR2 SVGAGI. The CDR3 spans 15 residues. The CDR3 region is CASRRDSANTGELFF. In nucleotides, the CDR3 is TGTGCCAGCAGAAGGGACAGCGCGAACACCGGGGAGCTGTTTTTT.

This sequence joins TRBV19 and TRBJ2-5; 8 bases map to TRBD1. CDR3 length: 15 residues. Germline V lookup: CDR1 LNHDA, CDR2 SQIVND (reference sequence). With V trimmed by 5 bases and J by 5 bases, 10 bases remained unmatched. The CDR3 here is CASSALDRGGETQYF. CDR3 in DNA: TGTGCCAGTAGTGCTCTAGACAGGGGAGGCGAGACCCAGTACTTC.

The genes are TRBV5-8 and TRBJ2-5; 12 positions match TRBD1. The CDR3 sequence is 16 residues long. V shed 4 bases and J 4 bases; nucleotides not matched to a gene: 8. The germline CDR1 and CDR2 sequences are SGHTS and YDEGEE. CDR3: CASSPGTGGRVETQYF. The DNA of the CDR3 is TGTGCCAGCAGCCCGGGGACAGGGGGCCGGGTAGAGACCCAGTACTTC.

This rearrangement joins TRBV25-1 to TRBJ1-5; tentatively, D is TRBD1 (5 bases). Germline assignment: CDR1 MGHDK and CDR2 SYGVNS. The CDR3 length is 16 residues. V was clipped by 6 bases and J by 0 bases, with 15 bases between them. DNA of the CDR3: TGTGCCAGCAGGTCTCGGAGCAGGGATAGCAATCAGCCCCAGCATTTT. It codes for CASRSRSRDSNQPQHF.

CDR3 coding DNA: TGTGCCAGCCCTTGCGGCCGACCGCTCCAAGAGACCCAGTACTTC. This translates into CASPCGRPLQETQYF. This chain uses TRBV2 with TRBJ2-5; D uncertain. Trimming cost V 8 bases and J 1 base, with 17 bases left between them. The CDR3 is 15 residues long. Germline loops: CDR1 SNHLY, CDR2 FYNNEI.

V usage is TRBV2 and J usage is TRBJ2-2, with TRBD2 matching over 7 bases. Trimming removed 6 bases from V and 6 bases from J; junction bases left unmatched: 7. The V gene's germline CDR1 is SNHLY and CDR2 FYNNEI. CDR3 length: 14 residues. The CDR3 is CASRVSGSAGELFF. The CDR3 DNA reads TGTGCCAGCAGGGTTAGCGGGTCGGCCGGGGAGCTGTTTTTT.